The clone carrying this T cell receptor (beta chain) showed up just a few times. As yet, its antigen is unknown. The CDR3 covers 13 residues. CDR1 and CDR2 (germline): SGHTA, FQGNSA. Trimming took off 0 bases at V and 6 bases at J, with 8 bases between the two ends. TCRdb re-called the reads through MiXCR, storing one row per CDR3 protein. The table has over 100,000 distinct CDR3 sequences, roughly a tenth seen once; the top ten hold roughly 29%. This entry belongs to a study of T cell repertoires in cytomegalovirus infection. As for the study in general: TCR beta signatures that were public indicated CMV infection and matching HLA type. Study observations and caveats: CMV carriers having the relevant HLA were flagged by cumulative public TCR beta family frequency. The ex vivo response was dominated by HLA-C-restricted CMV-specific TCR beta clonotypes.

This clonotype was obtained from a human donor in good health (CMV status not recorded). Some clones in this sample may be carry-over from other donors' samples. The chain employs TRBV7-2 and TRBJ1-2; D ambiguous. Sequenced: PBMCs, sequenced either directly or after in vitro stimulation (not recorded which). The CDR3 nucleotides are TGTGCCAGCAGCTTAGCGGCGGAGGATGGCTACACCTTC. Protein sequence: CASSLAAEDGYTF.